This T cell receptor beta chain appears in the sequencing data of a study of T-cell reconstitution after alpha-beta-depleted transplantation in children. Deletions cut 0 bases from V and 5 bases from J, with 16 bases between. Per the germline V gene, CDR1 is DFQATT and CDR2 is SNEGSKA (reference sequence). The CDR3 has 15 residues. Study-level results: By one year post-transplant, T-cell counts and diversity largely arose from T cells that were newly produced.

This clonotype has ten or more counts. Its antigen remains unknown. Unique molecular identifiers were incorporated during preparation of the TCRbeta library. TCRdb passed the PCR reads through MiXCR, listing each CDR3 protein once. In the table there are about 240,000 distinct CDR3 sequences, over 20% of which are singletons. The sample in question was PBMCs, obtained before TCRalphabeta/CD19-depleted stem cell transplant. The receptor was derived from a girl aged 2 to 10 with Fanconi anemia, due to receive a stem cell transplant. The rearrangement joins TRBV20-1 to TRBJ2-5; D is unresolved. The CDR3 region is CSARDFGRHRETQYF. CDR3 nucleotide sequence: TGCAGTGCTAGAGATTTCGGACGGCACCGGGAGACCCAGTACTTC.